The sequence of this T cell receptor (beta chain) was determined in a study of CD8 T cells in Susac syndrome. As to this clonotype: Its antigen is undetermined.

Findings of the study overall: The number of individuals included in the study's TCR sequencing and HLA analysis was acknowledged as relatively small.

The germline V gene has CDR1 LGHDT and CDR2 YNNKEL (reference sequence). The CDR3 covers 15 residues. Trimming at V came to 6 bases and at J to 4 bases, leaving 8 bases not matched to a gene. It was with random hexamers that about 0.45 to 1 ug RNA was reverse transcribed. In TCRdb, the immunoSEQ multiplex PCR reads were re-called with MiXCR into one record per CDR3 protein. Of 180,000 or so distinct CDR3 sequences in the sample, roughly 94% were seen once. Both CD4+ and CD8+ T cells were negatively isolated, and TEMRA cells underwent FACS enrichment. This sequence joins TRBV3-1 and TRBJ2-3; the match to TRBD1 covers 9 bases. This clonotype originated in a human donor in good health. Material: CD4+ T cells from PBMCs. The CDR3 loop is CASRDAGQGSDTQYF. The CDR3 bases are TGTGCCAGCAGGGATGCAGGACAGGGGTCAGATACGCAGTATTTT.